Each of the 10 T cell receptor beta chains below was sequenced from the same sample in a study of shared clonotypes between healthy human individuals. The method was immunoSEQ multiplex PCR; TCRdb's version includes in-frame clones alone and lacks a portion of them. Among over a million clones listed, about 74% were seen once. The sequenced material came from memory CD4+ T cells sorted from blood. Indicated subset: CD45RA-negative fraction. The source of these receptors is a man aged 18 to 29 in good health.

This clone has more than one count but fewer than ten. Within the sample, other DNA sequences also encode this same CDR3. The J gene is TRBJ1-1, the V gene TRBV30, with D unresolved. Germline CDR1 GTSNPN, CDR2 SVGIG (reference sequence). The V end was cut by 0 bases, the J end by 1 base, with 6 bases between. The CDR3 loop spans 13 amino acids. The CDR3 loop is CAWSVGGNTEAFF. CDR3 coding DNA: TGTGCCTGGAGTGTAGGCGGGAACACTGAAGCTTTCTTT.

This chain connects TRBV5-1 to TRBJ2-1; a possible D gene is TRBD2 (5 bases). Germline V gene data show CDR1 as SGHRS and CDR2 as YFSETQ. V gave up 0 bases and J gave up 9 bases, with 10 bases separating them. The CDR3 extends over 13 amino acids. The CDR3 is CASSLASRGEQFF. CDR3 DNA: TGCGCCAGCAGCTTGGCCAGTCGGGGTGAGCAGTTCTTC. The variable domain in full, with the rest retrieved from reference TRBV5-1 and TRBJ2-1, is KAGVTQTPRYLIKTRGQQVTLSCSPISGHRSVSWYQQTPGQGLQFLFEYFSETQRNKGNFPGRFSGRQFSNSRSEMNVSTLELGDSALYLCASSLASRGEQFFGPGTRLTVL.

V is TRBV4-3 and J is TRBJ1-2; D call uncertain. V was shortened by 3 bases and J by 1 base, with 12 bases between the two germline ends. There are 15 residues in the CDR3. Germline values: CDR1 LGHNA, CDR2 YSLEER. The CDR3 DNA reads as TGCGCCAGCAGCCAGGATCTCGAGCGTAACTATGGCTACACCTTC. Translated: CASSQDLERNYGYTF.

The chain combines TRBV6-5 with TRBJ2-5; D is perhaps TRBD2 (5 bases). With 0 bases removed from V and 5 bases from J, the gap between germline ends came to 16 bases. Germline CDR1 reads MNHEY; CDR2 reads SVGAGI. The CDR3 sequence is 16 residues long. The CDR3 sequence: CASSYSRGSAWETQYF. CDR3 in DNA: TGTGCCAGCAGTTACTCCCGGGGAAGCGCTTGGGAGACCCAGTACTTC.

The sample holds one count of this clone. This chain links TRBV5-1 with TRBJ1-1, with D hard to call. The CDR3 is made up of 15 amino acids. Germline CDR1 and CDR2: SGHRS and YFSETQ. Trimming left V 0 bases short and J 4 bases short, with 13 bases between. CDR3 bases: TGCGCCAGCAGCTTGGTGTCTTTTAGTGGCACTGAAGCTTTCTTT. Protein product: CASSLVSFSGTEAFF.

The CDR3 reads CASRSTGLAIGEQYF. The CDR3 nucleotides read TGTGCCAGTAGATCGACAGGACTCGCGATTGGAGAGCAGTACTTC. The chain has TRBV19 and TRBJ2-7; tentative D call: TRBD1 (6 bases). The CDR3 is 15 amino acids. Germline CDR1 is LNHDA and CDR2 is SQIVND (reference sequence). The germline V and J ends were trimmed by 6 bases and 7 bases, with 22 bases remaining between them.

This clone appeared a few times. The chain recombines TRBV29-1 with TRBJ2-7; 7 bases line up with TRBD1. The junction had 11 bases not matched to a gene; V was cut back by 7 bases and J by 5 bases. The CDR3 extends over 13 amino acids. CDR1 is SQVTM, CDR2 ANQGSEA, per germline. CDR3 sequence reads: CSGRSGQINEQYF. The DNA for the CDR3 is TGCAGCGGTAGGTCGGGACAGATAAACGAGCAGTACTTC.

This clone was found a few times. CDR3 sequence reads: CASSSHSPGVTGELFF. The CDR3 nucleotides read TGTGCCAGCAGCTCCCACTCCCCCGGGGTCACCGGGGAGCTGTTTTTT. The gene calls are TRBV7-2 and TRBJ2-2; D perhaps matches TRBD2 (5 bases). V lost 4 bases, J lost 4 bases, and 16 bases lay in between. This CDR3 is 16 amino acids long. Germline V CDR1 and CDR2: SGHTA, FQGNSA.

This clone has more than one count but fewer than ten. The rearrangement joins TRBV6-1 to TRBJ2-7, with a weak D call TRBD1 (6 bases). The CDR3 has 13 residues. CDR1 and CDR2 (germline): MNHNS, SASEGT. V lost 2 bases, J lost 9 bases, and 14 bases lay in between. This CDR3 is CASSESDRLGQYF. Written as DNA, the CDR3 is TGTGCCAGCAGTGAATCCGACAGGTTAGGGCAGTACTTC.

The chain joins TRBV27 to TRBJ1-1; possibly TRBD1 for D (6 bases). The germline V and J ends were trimmed by 7 bases and 0 bases, with 15 bases remaining between them. This CDR3 is 15 amino acids long. Germline values: CDR1 MNHEY, CDR2 SMNVEV (reference sequence). The CDR3 is CASKGGESMNTEAFF. The CDR3 DNA is TGTGCCAGCAAGGGGGGAGAATCTATGAACACTGAAGCTTTCTTT.